This T cell receptor (beta chain) appears in the sequencing data of a study of T cell clonality in common variable immunodeficiency. Regarding this clone: Antigen: not known. This likely traces to a read error, being one base from a far larger clone. Read data end 3 residues before the CDR3 end; the end is taken from the germline J gene.

Clones were read by immunoSEQ multiplex PCR, and TCRdb kept only the in-frame ones, dropping some. This sample comprises about 34,000 clones, none seen once only. The V gene's germline CDR1 is GTSNPN and CDR2 SVGIG (reference sequence). CDR3 length equals 12 residues. The CVID group had around 16 females and roughly 30 males, mean age roughly 39. Findings and limits, study-wide: CVID subjects shared fewer TCRbeta clones than healthy controls did. Compared with healthy controls, CVID subjects showed increased TCRbeta clonality, mostly in about a third. Common variable immunodeficiency TCR beta sequences reportedly had fewer deletions and N-nucleotide insertions.

The chain employs TRBV30 and TRBJ1-2, with D maybe TRBD1 (5 bases). Input material: peripheral blood mononuclear cells. This clonotype originated in a human donor with common variable immunodeficiency. The sequenced part of the CDR3 DNA is TGTGCCTGGAGTGAGGGGAGGGTGGGC. It translates to CAWSEGRVG. The entire CDR3 reads CAWSEGRVGYTF.